The clone carrying this TCR beta chain was seen more than once but under ten times. Antigen unknown. The data are from a study of T cells in Graves' hyperthyroidism and ophthalmopathy. Across 18 months, stable Graves' hyperthyroidism was marked by no progression to ophthalmopathy. Fresh peripheral blood, under 13 ml, yielded the PBMCs. CDR3 length equals 11 residues. Trimming took 9 bases from V and 6 from J, leaving 10 bases between them. Per the germline V gene, CDR1 is SNHLY and CDR2 is FYNNEI. Broader study findings: Ophthalmopathy got predicted by the model a median approximately six months before its onset. Most thyroid-expanded clonotypes above 0.001 were also found in blood.

The TCR beta CDR3 regions underwent amplification using RNA transcripts as the source. In the first-round RT-PCR of the TCR CDR3, the HTBI primer set was used. Via MiXCR, TCRdb re-called the multiplex PCR reads, giving one row per CDR3 protein. Of around 340,000 distinct CDR3 sequences in the sample, 15% to 20% were seen once. Sample: blood. The receptor comes from a woman aged 50 to 60 with Graves' hyperthyroidism. The chain uses TRBV2 and TRBJ2-3, with D possibly being TRBD2 (5 bases). The CDR3 DNA is TGTGCCAGGGCCTCGGGGGATACGCAGTATTTT. Amino acid sequence: CARASGDTQYF.